The 14 T cell receptor beta chains listed next were all sequenced from one sample in a study of cytomegalovirus exposure and HLA in healthy donors. Primers: 60 Vbeta forward and 13 Jbeta reverse. Sequencing was performed with immunoSEQ multiplex PCR; in TCRdb, only in-frame clones are kept and a portion is missing. The profile covers about 150,000 clones, with around 10% appearing a single time and approximately 1.8% taken by the ten largest. Sequencing input: PBMCs. The receptors were gathered from a male donor in good health and CMV-seronegative.

This clone was detected a few times. This sequence joins TRBV5-6 and TRBJ1-1; 10 bases are a match to TRBD1. V trimming: 4 bases; J trimming: 2 bases; junction bases outside the gene matches: 5. Germline loops: CDR1 SGHDT, CDR2 YYEEEE. The CDR3 runs 15 residues. CDR3 nucleotides: TGTGCCAGCAGCCCAACGACAGGGGGCAACACTGAAGCTTTCTTT. Protein sequence: CASSPTTGGNTEAFF. The full variable domain, its missing parts supplied by reference TRBV5-6 and TRBJ1-1, is DAGVTQSPTHLIKTRGQQVTLRCSPKSGHDTVSWYQQALGQGPQFIFQYYEEEERQRGNFPDRFSGHQFPNYSSELNVNALLLGDSALYLCASSPTTGGNTEAFFGQGTRLTVV.

Only a few counts were recorded for this clone. Written as DNA, the CDR3 is TGCAGCGTTGAACCAACCGACAGCTTCACCTATGGCTACACCTTC. Its translation is CSVEPTDSFTYGYTF. The V call is TRBV29-1, the J call TRBJ1-2, with D possibly matching TRBD1 (5 bases). In germline, CDR1 is SQVTM, CDR2 ANQGSEA. The CDR3 is 15 amino acids. Trimming left V 2 bases short and J 4 bases short, with 17 bases between.

This clone was seen a handful of times. The chain couples TRBV7-9 to TRBJ2-2, with D unresolved. This CDR3 is 17 amino acids long. Germline V lookup: CDR1 SEHNR, CDR2 FQNEAQ (reference sequence). Trimming removed 4 bases at V and 0 bases at J, with 15 bases between. The CDR3 sequence: CASSSPRSLPNTGELFF. The CDR3 DNA is TGTGCCAGCAGCTCCCCCAGGTCCCTTCCGAACACCGGGGAGCTGTTTTTT.

This clone was counted between two and nine times. The chain links TRBV7-9 to TRBJ1-1, with TRBD1 as a possible D gene (6 bases). Germline CDR1 SEHNR, CDR2 FQNEAQ (reference sequence). The CDR3 spans 16 residues. Trimming stripped 6 bases from V and 4 bases from J, with 21 bases between. CDR3 region: CASRYPSGGAGTEAFF. The DNA for the CDR3 is TGTGCCAGCAGGTACCCCAGTGGGGGGGCCGGCACTGAAGCTTTCTTT.

This clone was counted only a few times. The chain couples TRBV29-1 to TRBJ2-3; 8 nucleotides line up with TRBD2. Germline trimming cut 1 base from V and 1 base from J; bases unmatched to any gene: 4. Germline lookup yields CDR1 SQVTM and CDR2 ANQGSEA. The length of the CDR3 is 15 residues. Written as DNA, the CDR3 is TGCAGCGTTGAAGGTCCGCGGGAGGGCACAGATACGCAGTATTTT. Residues: CSVEGPREGTDTQYF.

This clone has more than one count but fewer than ten. The CDR3 DNA is TGTGCCAGCAGTGCCGAGACAGGGACGTTGTATGGCTACACCTTC. Encoded protein: CASSAETGTLYGYTF. The chain joins TRBV6-4 to TRBJ1-2; TRBD1 matches 7 bases. Germline loops: CDR1 MRHNA, CDR2 SNTAGT. With 4 bases clipped from V and 5 bases from J, the junction kept 10 bases outside the gene matches. The CDR3 loop spans 15 amino acids.

V and J are TRBV5-1 and TRBJ2-3, with 7 nucleotides matching TRBD1. Germline CDR1 is SGHRS and CDR2 is YFSETQ. J gave up 4 bases and V 0 bases, and 2 bases lay outside the gene matches. The CDR3 contains 14 residues. The CDR3 coding sequence is TGCGCCAGCAGCTTGGTACAGGGGTCAGATACGCAGTATTTT. As protein: CASSLVQGSDTQYF.

A few counts support this clone. V is TRBV18 and J is TRBJ1-4, with 8 bases matching TRBD1. The CDR3 length is 14 residues. The germline gives CDR1 KGHSH, CDR2 LQKENI. The V segment lost 5 bases and the J segment 6 bases; nucleotides outside the gene matches: 5. The CDR3 reads CASSADRVDEKLFF. The CDR3 DNA is TGTGCCAGCTCAGCGGACAGGGTGGATGAAAAACTGTTTTTT.

This rearrangement joins TRBV7-9 to TRBJ1-4, with D tentatively TRBD1 (5 bases). This CDR3 is 14 amino acids long. In germline, CDR1 is SEHNR, CDR2 FQNEAQ (reference sequence). Trimming left V 4 bases short and J 3 bases short, with 9 bases between. The CDR3 nucleotides read TGTGCCAGCAGCTCAGGGATGCCTAATGAAAAACTGTTTTTT. Protein sequence: CASSSGMPNEKLFF. Looking up the rest from reference TRBV7-9 and TRBJ1-4 gives the full variable domain: DTGVSQNPRHKITKRGQNVTFRCDPISEHNRLYWYRQTLGQGPEFLTYFQNEAQLEKSRLLSDRFSAERPKGSFSTLEIQRTEQGDSAMYLCASSSGMPNEKLFFGSGTQLSVL.

The genes are TRBV4-1 and TRBJ1-6; 8 bases agree with TRBD1. Germline V gene data show CDR1 as MGHRA and CDR2 as YSYEKL. This CDR3 spans 15 amino acids. V lost 1 base to trimming and J lost 10 bases; unmatched junction nucleotides: 6. The CDR3 DNA follows: TGCGCCAGCAGCCAAGTCGACAGGGGAGAGTCACCCCTCCACTTT. Its translation: CASSQVDRGESPLHF.

The genes are TRBV10-3 and TRBJ2-2, with 9 bases aligning to TRBD2. Trimming at V came to 4 bases and at J to 7 bases, leaving 10 bases not matched to a gene. This CDR3 is 16 amino acids long. The germline V gene encodes CDR1 ENHRY and CDR2 SYGVKD. The CDR3 region has the DNA TGTGCCATCAGTGCACGTATGACTAGCGGTGTCGGGGAGCTGTTTTTT. Amino acid sequence: CAISARMTSGVGELFF.

V gene TRBV27 combines with J gene TRBJ2-7; 9 bases are shared with TRBD2. The CDR3 extends over 17 amino acids. The V gene's germline CDR1 is MNHEY and CDR2 SMNVEV (reference sequence). Trimming removed 5 bases from V and 6 bases from J; junction bases left unmatched: 17. The CDR3 DNA sequence: TGTGCCAGCAGTGGAGACTCCCTAGCGGGATCTCATTTCGAGCAGTACTTC. Protein product: CASSGDSLAGSHFEQYF.

This clone has a handful of counts. The rearrangement joins TRBV5-1 to TRBJ1-6; 9 bases match TRBD1. Per germline, CDR1 SGHRS and CDR2 YFSETQ. The CDR3 consists of 18 residues. J lost 0 bases, V lost 3 bases, and 7 bases had no gene match. The CDR3 region is CASSYYGTGSSYNSPLHF. In DNA form, the CDR3 reads TGCGCCAGCAGCTACTACGGGACAGGGAGCTCCTATAATTCACCCCTCCACTTT.

V usage is TRBV7-9 and J usage is TRBJ2-5; D may be TRBD1 (5 bases). Deletions cut 0 bases from V and 3 bases from J, with 20 bases between. The length of the CDR3 is 18 residues. Germline assignment: CDR1 SEHNR and CDR2 FQNEAQ (reference sequence). The CDR3 protein is CASSLAPGHNAQEETQYF. DNA for the CDR3: TGTGCCAGCAGCTTAGCCCCCGGACACAACGCGCAAGAAGAGACCCAGTACTTC.